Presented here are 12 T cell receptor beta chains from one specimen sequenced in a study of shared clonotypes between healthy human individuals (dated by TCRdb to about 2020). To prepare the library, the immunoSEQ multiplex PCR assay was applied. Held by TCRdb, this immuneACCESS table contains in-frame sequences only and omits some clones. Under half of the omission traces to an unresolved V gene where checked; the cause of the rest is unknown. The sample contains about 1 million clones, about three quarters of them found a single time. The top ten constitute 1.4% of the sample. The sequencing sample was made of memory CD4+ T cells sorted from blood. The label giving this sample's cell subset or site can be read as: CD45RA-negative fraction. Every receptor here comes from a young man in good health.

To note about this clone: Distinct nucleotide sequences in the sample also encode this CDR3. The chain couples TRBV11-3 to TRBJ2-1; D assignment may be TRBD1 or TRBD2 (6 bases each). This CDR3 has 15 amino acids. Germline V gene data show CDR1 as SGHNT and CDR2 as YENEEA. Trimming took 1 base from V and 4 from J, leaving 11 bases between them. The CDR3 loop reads CASSLAGAGYNEQFF. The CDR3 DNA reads TGTGCCAGCAGCTTAGCGGGGGCCGGGTACAATGAGCAGTTCTTC.

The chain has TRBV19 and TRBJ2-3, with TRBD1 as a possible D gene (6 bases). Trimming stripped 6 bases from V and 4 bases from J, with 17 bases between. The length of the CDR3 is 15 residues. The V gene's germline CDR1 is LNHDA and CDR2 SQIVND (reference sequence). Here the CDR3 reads CASRTGQSGPDTQYF. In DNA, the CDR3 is TGTGCCAGTAGAACAGGGCAGAGTGGCCCAGATACGCAGTATTTT.

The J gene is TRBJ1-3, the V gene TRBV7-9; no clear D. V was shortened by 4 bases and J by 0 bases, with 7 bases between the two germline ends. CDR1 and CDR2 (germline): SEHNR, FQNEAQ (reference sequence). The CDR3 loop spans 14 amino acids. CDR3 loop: CASSSRDSGNTIYF. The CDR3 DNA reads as TGTGCCAGCAGCTCTAGGGACTCTGGAAACACCATATATTTT.

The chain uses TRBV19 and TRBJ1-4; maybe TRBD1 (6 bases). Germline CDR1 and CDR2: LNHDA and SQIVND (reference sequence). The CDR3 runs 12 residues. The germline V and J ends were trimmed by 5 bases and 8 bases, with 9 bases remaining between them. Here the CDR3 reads CASSPGTEKLFF. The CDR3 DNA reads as TGTGCCAGTAGTCCCGGGACAGAAAAACTGTTTTTT.

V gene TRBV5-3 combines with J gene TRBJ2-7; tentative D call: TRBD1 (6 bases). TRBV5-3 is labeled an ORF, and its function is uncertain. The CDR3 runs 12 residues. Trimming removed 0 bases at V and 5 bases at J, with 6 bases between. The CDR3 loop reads CARSLAGDEQYF. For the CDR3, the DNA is TGTGCCAGAAGCTTGGCAGGGGACGAGCAGTACTTC.

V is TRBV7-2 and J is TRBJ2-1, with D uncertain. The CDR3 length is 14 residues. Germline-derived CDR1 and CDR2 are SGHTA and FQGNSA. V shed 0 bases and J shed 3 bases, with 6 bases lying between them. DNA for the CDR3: TGTGCCAGCAGCTTAGCTCCGGACTACAATGAGCAGTTCTTC. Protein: CASSLAPDYNEQFF.

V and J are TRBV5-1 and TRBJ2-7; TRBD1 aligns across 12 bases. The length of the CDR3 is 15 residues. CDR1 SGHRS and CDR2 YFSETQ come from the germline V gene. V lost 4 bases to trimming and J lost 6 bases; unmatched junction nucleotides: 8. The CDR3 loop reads CASSGGTGGLVEQYF. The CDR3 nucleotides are TGCGCCAGCAGCGGAGGGACAGGGGGCCTCGTCGAGCAGTACTTC.

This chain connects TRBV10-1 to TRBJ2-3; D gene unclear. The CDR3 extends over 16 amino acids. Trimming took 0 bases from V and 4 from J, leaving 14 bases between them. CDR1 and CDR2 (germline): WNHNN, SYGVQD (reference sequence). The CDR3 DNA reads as TGCGCCAGCAGTGAGTCAGATGGAAGGGTGGCAGATACGCAGTATTTT. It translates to CASSESDGRVADTQYF.

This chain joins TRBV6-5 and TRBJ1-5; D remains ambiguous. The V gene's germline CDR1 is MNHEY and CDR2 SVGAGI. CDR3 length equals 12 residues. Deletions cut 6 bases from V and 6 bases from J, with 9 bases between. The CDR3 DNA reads TGTGCCAGCAGGGGAGAGGTTCAGCCCCAGCATTTT. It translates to CASRGEVQPQHF.

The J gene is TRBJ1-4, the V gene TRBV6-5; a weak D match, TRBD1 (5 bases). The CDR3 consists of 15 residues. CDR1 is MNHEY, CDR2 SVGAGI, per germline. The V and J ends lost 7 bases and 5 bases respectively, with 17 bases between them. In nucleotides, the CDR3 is TGTGCCAGCACTCGAGGCCGGGGCCCAAATGAAAAACTGTTTTTT. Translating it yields CASTRGRGPNEKLFF.

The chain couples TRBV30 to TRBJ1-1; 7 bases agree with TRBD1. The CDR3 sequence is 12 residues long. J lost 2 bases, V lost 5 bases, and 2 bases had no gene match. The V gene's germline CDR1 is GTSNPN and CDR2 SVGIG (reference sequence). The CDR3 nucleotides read TGTGCCTGGCAGGGGGATAACACTGAAGCTTTCTTT. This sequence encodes CAWQGDNTEAFF. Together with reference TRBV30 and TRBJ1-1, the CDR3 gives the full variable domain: SQTIHQWPATLVQPVGSPLSLECTVEGTSNPNLYWYRQAAGRGLQLLFYSVGIGQISSEVPQNLSASRPQDRQFILSSKKLLLSDSGFYLCAWQGDNTEAFFGQGTRLTVV.

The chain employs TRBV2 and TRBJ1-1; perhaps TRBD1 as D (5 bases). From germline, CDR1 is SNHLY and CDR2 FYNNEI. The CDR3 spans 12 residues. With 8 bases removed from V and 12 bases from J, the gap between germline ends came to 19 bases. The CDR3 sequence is CASRSIIQDTFF. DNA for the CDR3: TGTGCCAGCCGGAGCATTATCCAGGACACTTTCTTT.